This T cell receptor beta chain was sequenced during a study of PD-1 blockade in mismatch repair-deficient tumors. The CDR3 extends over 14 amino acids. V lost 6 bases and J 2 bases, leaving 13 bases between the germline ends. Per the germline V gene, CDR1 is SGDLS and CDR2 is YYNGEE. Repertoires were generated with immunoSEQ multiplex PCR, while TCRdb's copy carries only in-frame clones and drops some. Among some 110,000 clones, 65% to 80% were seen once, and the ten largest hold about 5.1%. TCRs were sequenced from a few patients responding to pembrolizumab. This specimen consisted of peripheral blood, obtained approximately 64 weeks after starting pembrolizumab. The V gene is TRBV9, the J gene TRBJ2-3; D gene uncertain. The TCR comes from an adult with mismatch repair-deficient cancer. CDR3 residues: CASNGRLFTDTQYF. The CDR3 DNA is TGTGCCAGCAACGGGCGGCTCTTCACAGATACGCAGTATTTT.